There are a few counts of the clone carrying this T cell receptor beta chain. This record comes from a study of blood T cell repertoires in COVID-19. Study summary: The United States, Italy and Spain were the sources of the acute and convalescent COVID-19 samples. PBMCs, B-cell-depleted T cells, or T cells provided the cDNA or gDNA that made up the material.

Source study methods: Amplification from reference gene primers served as the basis for estimated nucleated cell counts. The method was immunoSEQ multiplex PCR; TCRdb's version includes in-frame clones alone and lacks a portion of them. The V and J calls and the clone size are those of that table, but D and trimming were determined from the DNA. Here the sample spans roughly 250,000 clones, 85% being singletons. The V end lost 6 bases, the J end lost 4 bases, and 12 bases lay between the germline ends. There are 12 residues in the CDR3. The germline V gene encodes CDR1 SQVTM and CDR2 ANQGSEA. Sequenced sample: peripheral blood. The chain employs TRBV29-1 and TRBJ1-1, with D tentatively TRBD1 (5 bases). This clonotype was sampled from a woman aged 55-69 years with active or convalescent COVID-19. The CDR3 nucleotides read TGCAGCGTCGCCCAGGGTGGCACTGAAGCTTTCTTT. It codes for CSVAQGGTEAFF.